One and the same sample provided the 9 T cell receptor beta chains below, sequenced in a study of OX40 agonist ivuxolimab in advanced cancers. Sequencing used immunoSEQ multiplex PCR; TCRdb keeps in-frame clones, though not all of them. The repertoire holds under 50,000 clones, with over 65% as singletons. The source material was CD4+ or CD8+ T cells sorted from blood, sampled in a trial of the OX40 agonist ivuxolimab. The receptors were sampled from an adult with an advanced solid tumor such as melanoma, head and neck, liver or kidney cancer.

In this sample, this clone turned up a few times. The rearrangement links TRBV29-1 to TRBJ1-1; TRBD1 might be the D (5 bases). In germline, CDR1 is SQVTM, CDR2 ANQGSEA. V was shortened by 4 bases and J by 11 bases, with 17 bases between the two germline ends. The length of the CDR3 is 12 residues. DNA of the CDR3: TGCAGCGTTGCCCTCCCGGCAGGGACCGCTTTCTTT. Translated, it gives CSVALPAGTAFF.

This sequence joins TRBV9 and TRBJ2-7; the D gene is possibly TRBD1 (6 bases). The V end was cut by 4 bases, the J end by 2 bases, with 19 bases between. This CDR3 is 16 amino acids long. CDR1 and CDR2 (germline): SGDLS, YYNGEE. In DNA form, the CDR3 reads TGTGCCAGCAGCCCGAGCCCAGGGGTGGGGACCTACGAGCAGTACTTC. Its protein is CASSPSPGVGTYEQYF.

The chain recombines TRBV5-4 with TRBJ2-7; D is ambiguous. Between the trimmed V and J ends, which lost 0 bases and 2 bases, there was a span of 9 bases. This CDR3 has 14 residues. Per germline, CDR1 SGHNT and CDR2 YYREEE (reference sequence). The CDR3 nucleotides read TGTGCCAGCAGCTTGGACAGTTCAACCTACGAGCAGTACTTC. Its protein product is CASSLDSSTYEQYF.

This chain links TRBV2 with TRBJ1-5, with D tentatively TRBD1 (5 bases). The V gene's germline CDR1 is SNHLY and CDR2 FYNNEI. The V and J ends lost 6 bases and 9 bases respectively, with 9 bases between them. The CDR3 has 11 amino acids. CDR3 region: CASRDTGPQHF. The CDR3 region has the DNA TGTGCCAGCAGGGATACAGGGCCCCAGCATTTT. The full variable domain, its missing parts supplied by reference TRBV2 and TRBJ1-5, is EPEVTQTPSHQVTQMGQEVILRCVPISNHLYFYWYRQILGQKVEFLVSFYNNEISEKSEIFDDQFSVERPDGSNFTLKIRSTKLEDSAMYFCASRDTGPQHFGDGTRLSIL.

The CDR3 DNA follows: TGTGCCAGCAGTTTCGGAGGAAGGTATGGCTACACCTTC. It encodes CASSFGGRYGYTF. The genes are TRBV28 and TRBJ1-2; no reliable D call. There are 13 residues in the CDR3. V was shortened by 3 bases and J by 5 bases, with 10 bases between the two germline ends. The germline gives CDR1 MDHEN, CDR2 SYDVKM.

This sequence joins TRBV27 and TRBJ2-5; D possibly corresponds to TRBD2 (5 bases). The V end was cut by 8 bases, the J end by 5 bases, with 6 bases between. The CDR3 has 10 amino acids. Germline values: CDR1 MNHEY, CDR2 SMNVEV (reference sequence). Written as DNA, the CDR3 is TGTGCCAGCGGCGGGGAGACCCAGTACTTC. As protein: CASGGETQYF.

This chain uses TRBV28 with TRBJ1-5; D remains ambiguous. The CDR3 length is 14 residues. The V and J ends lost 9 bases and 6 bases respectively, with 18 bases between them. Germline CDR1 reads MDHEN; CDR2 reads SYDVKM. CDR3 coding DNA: TGTGCCAGGGTAAGGGATGCAGAGGGTCAGCCCCAGCATTTT. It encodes CARVRDAEGQPQHF.

The CDR3 DNA follows: TGCGCCAGCAGCCAAGAGAACACCGGGGAGCTGTTTTTT. Translating gives CASSQENTGELFF. The chain carries TRBV4-3 and TRBJ2-2; the D is unclear. CDR1 and CDR2 (germline): LGHNA, YSLEER. The CDR3 has 13 amino acids. Deletions cut 0 bases from V and 1 base from J, with 0 bases between.

The CDR3, as DNA: TGTGCCAGCAGAACCCCGGGGGACAGCCATAACTATGGCTACACCTTC. Translating it yields CASRTPGDSHNYGYTF. This chain links TRBV28 with TRBJ1-2, with 7 bases matching TRBD1. J was trimmed by 1 base and V by 6 bases; bases with no gene match: 11. The CDR3 totals 16 residues. CDR1 is MDHEN, CDR2 SYDVKM, per germline.